Presented here are 17 T cell receptor beta chains from one specimen sequenced in a study of metastatic and nonmetastatic thyroid tumors. Via MiXCR, TCRdb re-called the PCR reads. Among about 31,000 clones listed, about 18% were seen once. Thyroid surgery was performed in patients who had received no treatment beforehand. The sequenced sample consisted of blood. The receptors originated from a female donor with papillary thyroid cancer or a benign thyroid nodule (not recorded which). Some clones in this sample may be carry-over from other donors' samples.

This sequence joins TRBV6-2 or TRBV6-3 and TRBJ2-7; D tentatively fits TRBD1 or TRBD2 (6 bases each). The CDR3 extends over 19 amino acids. Germline loops: CDR1 MNHEY, CDR2 SVGEGT. V was pared by 4 bases and J by 3 bases, with 28 bases between. CDR3 sequence: CASSSHWTDRLDYSYEQYF. In nucleotides, the CDR3 is TGTGCCAGCAGTTCTCATTGGACAGACAGATTGGACTATAGCTACGAGCAGTACTTC.

There are many counts of this clone. The rearrangement links TRBV13 to TRBJ2-3, with 9 bases that match TRBD1. The CDR3 sequence is 15 residues long. Germline V gives CDR1 PRHDT, CDR2 FYEKMQ (reference sequence). The ends lost 3 bases at V and 3 bases at J; junction bases unmatched: 4. CDR3 in DNA: TGTGCCAGCAGCTTGGGGACAGGGCGTACAGATACGCAGTATTTT. Its translation: CASSLGTGRTDTQYF.

This clone came up a few times. The junction departs from the called germline gene at one end, perhaps through a read error. The rearrangement uses TRBV5-4 and TRBJ2-2, with D possibly being TRBD2 (6 bases). Germline assignment: CDR1 SGHNT and CDR2 YYREEE (reference sequence). CDR3 length equals 16 residues. CDR3 amino acids: CASSWGVTTNTGGLFF. The CDR3 coding sequence is TGTGCCAGCAGCTGGGGTGTGACAACGAACACCGGGGGGCTGTTTTTT.

This clone was seen many times. V is TRBV5-6 and J is TRBJ2-3, with D hard to call. This CDR3 has 15 residues. Trimming cost V 5 bases and J 1 base, with 14 bases left between them. CDR1 and CDR2 from the germline V gene are SGHDT and YYEEEE. The chain's CDR3 is CASSYTQVGTDTQYF. In DNA form, the CDR3 reads TGTGCCAGCAGTTACACCCAAGTAGGCACAGATACGCAGTATTTT. Using reference TRBV5-6 and TRBJ2-3 for the parts outside the CDR3, the full variable domain is DAGVTQSPTHLIKTRGQQVTLRCSPKSGHDTVSWYQQALGQGPQFIFQYYEEEERQRGNFPDRFSGHQFPNYSSELNVNALLLGDSALYLCASSYTQVGTDTQYFGPGTRLTVL.

This clone showed up many times. The chain joins TRBV5-6 to TRBJ2-7, with 12 bases lining up with TRBD2. The CDR3 is 15 amino acids. Germline lookup yields CDR1 SGHDT and CDR2 YYEEEE. V lost 3 bases, J lost 4 bases, and 5 bases stayed unmatched. This CDR3 reads CASSSLAGGGYEQYF. DNA for the CDR3: TGTGCCAGCAGCTCACTAGCGGGAGGAGGTTACGAGCAGTACTTC.

This clone was found a few times. A clone one base away is much larger, so this may be a read error. This chain uses TRBV9 with TRBJ2-2; 11 bases line up with TRBD1. The CDR3 is made up of 18 amino acids. V was clipped by 1 base and J by 7 bases; unmatched bases: 12. In germline, CDR1 is SGDLS, CDR2 YYNGEE. The CDR3 nucleotides are TGTGCCAGCAGCGTATCAACCACGGGACAGGGGGTGTTCGGGGAGCTGTTTTTT. Translation gives CASSVSTTGQGVFGELFF.

This clone was counted many times. This chain connects TRBV18 to TRBJ2-1, with 10 bases lining up with TRBD2. V trimming: 5 bases; J trimming: 2 bases; junction bases outside the gene matches: 6. Germline V gene sequence: CDR1 KGHSH, CDR2 LQKENI. The CDR3 is made up of 16 amino acids. The CDR3 DNA reads as TGTGCCAGCTCAGCCTCGGGACTAGCGACCTACAATGAGCAGTTCTTC. It is translated as CASSASGLATYNEQFF.

This clone was seen ten or more times. The chain is built from TRBV20-1 and TRBJ2-1, with 10 bases fitting TRBD2. CDR1 and CDR2 (germline): DFQATT, SNEGSKA (reference sequence). The V and J ends lost 1 base and 8 bases, in that order; junction bases with no gene match: 11. CDR3 size: 16 residues. CDR3 coding DNA: TGCAGTGCTAGAGCCTTCGGGACTAGCGACCAACATGAGCAGTTCTTC. Protein sequence: CSARAFGTSDQHEQFF.

The gene calls are TRBV20-1 and TRBJ2-1; D gene unclear. The germline CDR1 and CDR2 sequences are DFQATT and SNEGSKA (reference sequence). V lost 2 bases and J 0 bases, leaving 8 bases between the germline ends. The CDR3 is 14 residues long. The CDR3 DNA follows: TGCAGTGCTAGATCGACTGCCTCCTACAATGAGCAGTTCTTC. Encoded protein: CSARSTASYNEQFF.

This clone occurred a few times. This rearrangement joins TRBV6-1 to TRBJ2-7; D assignment may be TRBD1 or TRBD2 (5 bases each). The CDR3 has 14 residues. The germline V and J ends were trimmed by 11 bases and 2 bases, with 19 bases remaining between them. Germline V lookup: CDR1 MNHNS, CDR2 SASEGT. The CDR3, as DNA: TGTGCCTCGAGGCCCGGGACGGGACCCTACGAGCAGTACTTC. Translating it yields CASRPGTGPYEQYF.

Ten or more counts support this clone. The chain carries TRBV27 and TRBJ2-1, with D perhaps TRBD2 (6 bases). Germline CDR1 is MNHEY and CDR2 is SMNVEV (reference sequence). The CDR3 totals 15 residues. Trimming took 0 bases from V and 9 from J, leaving 15 bases between them. The chain's CDR3 is CASSLSVGGFREQFF. The CDR3 nucleotides read TGTGCCAGCAGTTTATCGGTTGGAGGGTTCCGTGAGCAGTTCTTC.

For this clone: One end of the junction varies from germline; a read error may be responsible. The CDR3 reads CAISTNSGRTEALF. The CDR3 coding sequence is TGTGCCATCAGTACAAACTCGGGTCGGACTGAAGCTTTATTT. The chain combines TRBV10-3 with TRBJ1-1; D is undetermined. The CDR3 is 14 amino acids. CDR1 is ENHRY and CDR2 is SYGVKD in the germline V gene.

The genes are TRBV27 and TRBJ2-7; 7 bases align to TRBD2. Germline CDR1 is MNHEY and CDR2 is SMNVEV (reference sequence). Unmatched junction bases numbered 10, after V lost 5 bases and J lost 0 bases. The CDR3 totals 16 residues. The CDR3 sequence: CASSPWEGQSSYEQYF. DNA for the CDR3: TGTGCCAGCAGTCCTTGGGAGGGCCAAAGCTCCTACGAGCAGTACTTC.

This clone was seen at least ten times. The V call is TRBV18, the J call TRBJ1-2; weak D call: TRBD1 (6 bases). This CDR3 has 14 residues. Trimming shortened V by 5 bases and J by 4 bases, and 14 bases separated the two germline ends. CDR1 is KGHSH and CDR2 is LQKENI in the germline V gene. DNA of the CDR3: TGTGCCAGCTCATCAGGAACAGGGCGCTATGGCTACACCTTC. Its protein product is CASSSGTGRYGYTF.

This clone occurred many times. Other DNA sequences within the sample encode an identical CDR3. The V gene is TRBV19, the J gene TRBJ2-2, with 8 nucleotides matching TRBD2. The length of the CDR3 is 17 residues. Trimming cost V 7 bases and J 8 bases; bases outside gene matches: 18. The germline V gene encodes CDR1 LNHDA and CDR2 SQIVND (reference sequence). The CDR3 loop is CASTVGGAGEGTGELFF. The CDR3 coding sequence is TGTGCCAGTACCGTAGGAGGAGCGGGAGAGGGCACTGGGGAGCTGTTTTTT. Complete variable domain (other parts from reference TRBV19 and TRBJ2-2): DGGITQSPKYLFRKEGQNVTLSCEQNLNHDAMYWYRQDPGQGLRLIYYSQIVNDFQKGDIAEGYSVSREKKESFPLTVTSAQKNPTAFYLCASTVGGAGEGTGELFFGEGSRLTVL.

The V and J genes are TRBV6-1 and TRBJ1-1; D ambiguous. Trimming left V 6 bases short and J 3 bases short, with 11 bases between. The CDR3 runs to 13 residues. Germline CDR1 reads MNHNS; CDR2 reads SASEGT. In nucleotides, the CDR3 is TGTGCCAGCAGGGTCGGGAGGTACACTGAAGCTTTCTTT. This encodes CASRVGRYTEAFF.

This clone was found many times. The chain is built from TRBV6-1 and TRBJ2-3; 7 bases match TRBD2. This CDR3 comprises 14 residues. In germline, CDR1 is MNHNS, CDR2 SASEGT. The ends lost 6 bases at V and 2 bases at J; junction bases unmatched: 5. DNA of the CDR3: TGTGCCAGCAGCGAGGGACTAAACACAGATACGCAGTATTTT. It codes for CASSEGLNTDTQYF.